The rows below give T cell receptor beta chains drawn from one sample of a study of blood T cell repertoires in COVID-19. TCRdb's copy holds only in-frame clones and misses some; the assay was immunoSEQ multiplex PCR. This sample yields under 150,000 clones, of which 75% to 90% are seen a single time; approximately 4.4% belongs to the top ten. The sample consisted of peripheral blood. All receptors derive from a woman aged 45-65 years with acute or convalescent COVID-19. Each CDR3 is given with its conserved first and last residue. The D gene is left open where the match is weak. Expanded clones are given a class, and other clones once, few, many or no size at all.

12 NA TRBJ1-2 NA TRBV7-6 CASSLNGYGYTF TGTGCCAGCAGCTTAAACGGCTATGGCTACACCTTC
16 TRBD1 TRBJ1-1 NA TRBV6-2/TRBV6-3 CASSPGTGATNTEAFF TGTGCCAGCAGTCCCGGGACAGGGGCTACGAACACTGAAGCTTTCTTT
16 NA TRBJ1-3 NA TRBV28 CASSLLGQTRGNTIYF TGTGCCAGCAGTTTATTGGGTCAGACTAGAGGAAACACCATATATTTT
13 TRBD1 TRBJ2-3 NA TRBV18 CASARDRVDTQYF TGTGCCAGCGCCCGGGACAGGGTTGATACGCAGTATTTT
15 TRBD1 TRBJ2-3 NA TRBV13 CASSLRLTGADTQYF TGTGCCAGCAGCCTCAGACTGACAGGGGCAGATACGCAGTATTTT
15 NA TRBJ1-5 NA TRBV3-1/TRBV3-2 CASSLGAESNQPQHF TGTGCCAGCAGCCTGGGGGCTGAGAGCAATCAGCCCCAGCATTTT
13 NA TRBJ2-7 NA TRBV18 CASSPPGAAEQYF TGTGCCAGCTCACCACCAGGGGCGGCCGAGCAGTACTTC
13 NA TRBJ2-7 NA TRBV6-1 CASSEDRPYEQYF TGTGCCAGCAGTGAAGACAGGCCCTACGAGCAGTACTTC
15 TRBD1 TRBJ2-3 NA TRBV30 CALNPSGQGADTQYF TGTGCCCTAAACCCCTCGGGACAGGGAGCAGATACGCAGTATTTT
14 TRBD2 TRBJ2-1 NA TRBV11-2 CASSGTSGNNEQFF TGTGCCAGTTCCGGGACTAGCGGAAACAATGAGCAGTTCTTC
16 TRBD1 TRBJ1-1 NA TRBV20-1 CSASPGTGSTDTEAFF TGCAGTGCTAGTCCCGGGACAGGGAGTACGGACACTGAAGCTTTCTTT
17 TRBD2 TRBJ2-1 NA TRBV18 CASSPSGGAVGRNEQFF TGTGCCAGCTCACCCAGCGGGGGGGCCGTGGGGCGGAATGAGCAGTTCTTC
15 NA TRBJ2-5 NA TRBV9 CASSALGRDEETQYF TGTGCCAGCAGTGCCTTGGGGCGAGACGAAGAGACCCAGTACTTC
15 NA TRBJ2-1 NA TRBV11-3 CASSLGTTRYNEQFF TGTGCCAGCAGTCTAGGTACTACGAGATACAATGAGCAGTTCTTC
16 NA TRBJ2-2 NA TRBV11-1 CASSGRDSFNTGELFF TGTGCCAGCAGCGGGCGGGACAGCTTTAACACCGGGGAGCTGTTTTTT
15 NA TRBJ2-5 NA TRBV7-9 CASSLALGGEETQYF TGTGCCAGCAGCTTAGCCTTAGGGGGGGAAGAGACCCAGTACTTC
14 NA TRBJ1-6 NA TRBV7-3 CAEGRGAYNSPLHF TGTGCCGAAGGCCGGGGAGCCTATAATTCACCCCTCCACTTT
16 NA TRBJ1-2 few TRBV28 CASSLGREGKNYGYTF TGTGCCAGCAGTTTGGGCAGGGAAGGGAAAAACTATGGCTACACCTTC
14 NA TRBJ1-3 NA TRBV6-5 CASSSDRLRNTIYF TGTGCCAGCAGCTCAGACAGGTTAAGAAACACCATATATTTT
15 NA TRBJ2-1 NA TRBV4-3 CASSQEFNSYNEQFF TGCGCCAGCAGCCAAGAGTTCAACTCCTACAATGAGCAGTTCTTC
15 NA TRBJ2-7 once TRBV11-2 CASSPLSSRVYEQYF TGTGCCAGCAGCCCCCTAAGTTCGAGGGTGTACGAGCAGTACTTC
15 NA TRBJ1-5 NA TRBV10-2 CASSQSIDRRQPQHF TGCGCCAGCAGCCAATCGATAGACAGGCGGCAGCCCCAGCATTTT
14 TRBD1 TRBJ1-3 once TRBV3-1/TRBV3-2 CASSQLDRGNTIYF TGTGCCAGCAGCCAATTGGACAGGGGAAACACCATATATTTT
18 NA TRBJ2-5 NA TRBV27 CASSSLPPYAGPQETQYF TGTGCCAGCAGTTCCCTGCCCCCGTACGCGGGACCCCAAGAGACCCAGTACTTC
12 TRBD1 TRBJ1-1 NA TRBV30 CAWGGQGHEAFF TGTGCCTGGGGTGGACAGGGTCATGAAGCTTTCTTT
16 TRBD2 TRBJ2-1 NA TRBV27 CASSTTGTSAYNEQFF TGTGCCAGCAGTACAACCGGGACTAGCGCCTACAATGAGCAGTTCTTC
14 NA TRBJ1-1 NA TRBV28 CASSSYRVGTEAFF TGTGCCAGCAGTTCCTACAGGGTTGGTACTGAAGCTTTCTTT
11 NA TRBJ1-1 NA TRBV30 CAWDKNTEAFF TGTGCTTGGGACAAGAACACTGAAGCTTTCTTT
14 NA TRBJ2-1 NA TRBV7-2 CASSFSGEYNEQFF TGTGCCAGCAGCTTTAGCGGTGAGTACAATGAGCAGTTCTTC
15 TRBD1 TRBJ1-5 NA TRBV2 CASNLRQGGGQPQHF TGTGCCAGCAACCTGCGACAGGGGGGAGGCCAGCCCCAGCATTTT
13 NA TRBJ1-5 NA TRBV20-1 CSASQVVEQPQHF TGCAGTGCTAGTCAGGTAGTAGAGCAGCCCCAGCATTTT
14 NA TRBJ1-3 once TRBV5-1 CASSLVTLGNTIYF TGCGCCAGCAGCTTGGTGACACTCGGAAACACCATATATTTT
16 NA TRBJ2-1 once TRBV5-8 CASRARETRSYNEQFF TGTGCCAGCAGGGCTAGAGAAACCCGCTCCTACAATGAGCAGTTCTTC
19 TRBD1 TRBJ2-2 NA TRBV10-3 CAIREPGQISPANTGELFF TGTGCCATCCGTGAACCGGGACAGATATCCCCCGCGAACACCGGGGAGCTGTTTTTT
14 NA TRBJ2-7 once TRBV19 CASSRTASSYEQYF TGTGCCAGTAGCCGGACAGCTAGTTCCTACGAGCAGTACTTC
14 NA TRBJ2-3 few TRBV5-1 CASSWTISTDTQYF TGCGCCAGCAGCTGGACTATTAGCACAGATACGCAGTATTTT
12 NA TRBJ2-2 NA TRBV7-9 CASTLSEGELFF TGTGCCAGCACCCTATCCGAGGGGGAGCTGTTTTTT
14 TRBD1 TRBJ1-2 NA TRBV6-5 CASSYGTATYGYTF TGTGCCAGCAGTTACGGGACAGCGACTTATGGCTACACCTTC